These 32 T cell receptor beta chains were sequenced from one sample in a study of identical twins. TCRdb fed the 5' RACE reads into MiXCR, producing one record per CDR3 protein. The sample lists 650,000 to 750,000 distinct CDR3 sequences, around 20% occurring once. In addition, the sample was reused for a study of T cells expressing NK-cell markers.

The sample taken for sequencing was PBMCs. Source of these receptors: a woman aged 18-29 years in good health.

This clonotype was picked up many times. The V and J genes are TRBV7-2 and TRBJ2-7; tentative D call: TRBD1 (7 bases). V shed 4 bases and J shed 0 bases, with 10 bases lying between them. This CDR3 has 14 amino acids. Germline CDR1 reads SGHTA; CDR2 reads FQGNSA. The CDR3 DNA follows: TGTGCCAGCAGCTGGAGGGACAGCTCCTACGAGCAGTACTTC. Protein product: CASSWRDSSYEQYF. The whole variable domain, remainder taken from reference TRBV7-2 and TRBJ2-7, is GAGVSQSPSNKVTEKGKDVELRCDPISGHTALYWYRQSLGQGLEFLIYFQGNSAPDKSGLPSDRFSAERTGGSVSTLTIQRTQQEDSAVYLCASSWRDSSYEQYFGPGTRLTVT.

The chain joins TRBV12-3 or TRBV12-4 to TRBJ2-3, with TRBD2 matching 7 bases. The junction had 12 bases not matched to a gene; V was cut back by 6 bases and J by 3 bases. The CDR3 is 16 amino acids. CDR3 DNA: TGTGCCAGCAGCCCTTTTGGGCAGGGAGGGACAGATACGCAGTATTTT. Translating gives CASSPFGQGGTDTQYF.

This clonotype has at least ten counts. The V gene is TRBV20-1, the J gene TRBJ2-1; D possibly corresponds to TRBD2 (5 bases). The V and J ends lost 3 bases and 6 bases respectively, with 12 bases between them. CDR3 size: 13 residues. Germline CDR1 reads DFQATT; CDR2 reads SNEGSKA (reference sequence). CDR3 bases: TGCAGTGCTAGCCTCGGACTCGGCAATGAGCAGTTCTTC. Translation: CSASLGLGNEQFF.

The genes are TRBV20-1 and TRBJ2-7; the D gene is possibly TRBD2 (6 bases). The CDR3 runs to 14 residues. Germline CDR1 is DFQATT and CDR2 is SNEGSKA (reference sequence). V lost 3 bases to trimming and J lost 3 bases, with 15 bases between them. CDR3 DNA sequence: TGCAGTGCTAGCCTCAGGACTATGTACTACGAGCAGTACTTC. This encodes CSASLRTMYYEQYF.

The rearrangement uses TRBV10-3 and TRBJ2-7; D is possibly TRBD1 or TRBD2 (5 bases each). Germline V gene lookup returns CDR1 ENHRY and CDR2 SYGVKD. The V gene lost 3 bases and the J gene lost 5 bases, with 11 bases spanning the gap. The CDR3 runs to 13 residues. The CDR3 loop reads CAISESEGHEQYF. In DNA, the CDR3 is TGTGCCATCAGTGAATCTGAGGGACACGAGCAGTACTTC.

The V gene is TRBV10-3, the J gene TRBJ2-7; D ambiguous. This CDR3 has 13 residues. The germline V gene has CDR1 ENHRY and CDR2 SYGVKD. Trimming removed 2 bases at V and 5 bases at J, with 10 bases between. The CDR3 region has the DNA TGTGCCATCAGTGAGGGCGCTGGGAACGAGCAGTACTTC. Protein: CAISEGAGNEQYF.

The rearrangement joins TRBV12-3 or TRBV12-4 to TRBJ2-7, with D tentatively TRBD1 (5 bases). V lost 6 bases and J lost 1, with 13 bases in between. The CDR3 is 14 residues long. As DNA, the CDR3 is TGTGCCAGCAGCAGGGCTTTCAGGTCCTACGAGCAGTACTTC. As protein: CASSRAFRSYEQYF.

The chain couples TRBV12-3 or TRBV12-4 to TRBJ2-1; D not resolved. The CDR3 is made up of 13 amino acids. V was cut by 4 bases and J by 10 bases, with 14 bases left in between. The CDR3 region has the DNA TGTGCCAGCAGTTACCAGAGTCTCGGAGAGCAGTTCTTC. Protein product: CASSYQSLGEQFF.

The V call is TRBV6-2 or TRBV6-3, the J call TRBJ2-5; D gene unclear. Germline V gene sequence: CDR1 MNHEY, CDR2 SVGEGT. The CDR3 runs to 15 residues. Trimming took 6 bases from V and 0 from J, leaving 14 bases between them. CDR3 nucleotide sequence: TGTGCCAGCAGCCGATACATCGACAACCAAGAGACCCAGTACTTC. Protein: CASSRYIDNQETQYF.

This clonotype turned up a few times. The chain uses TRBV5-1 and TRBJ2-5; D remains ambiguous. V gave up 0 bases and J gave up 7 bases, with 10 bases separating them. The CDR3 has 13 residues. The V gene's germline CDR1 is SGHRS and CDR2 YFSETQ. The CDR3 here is CASSLASSGTQYF. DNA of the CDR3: TGCGCCAGCAGCTTGGCCTCCTCGGGGACCCAGTACTTC.

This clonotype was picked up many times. The DNA of the CDR3 is TGTGCCAGCAGTCCAACCCTCGACAGCCGAGCTTTCTTT. Protein sequence: CASSPTLDSRAFF. V is TRBV2 and J is TRBJ1-1; a possible D gene is TRBD1 (5 bases). Per the germline V gene, CDR1 is SNHLY and CDR2 is FYNNEI. V was shortened by 5 bases and J by 10 bases, with 17 bases between the two germline ends. The length of the CDR3 is 13 residues. The entire variable domain, with the rest obtained from reference TRBV2 and TRBJ1-1, is as follows: EPEVTQTPSHQVTQMGQEVILRCVPISNHLYFYWYRQILGQKVEFLVSFYNNEISEKSEIFDDQFSVERPDGSNFTLKIRSTKLEDSAMYFCASSPTLDSRAFFGQGTRLTVV.

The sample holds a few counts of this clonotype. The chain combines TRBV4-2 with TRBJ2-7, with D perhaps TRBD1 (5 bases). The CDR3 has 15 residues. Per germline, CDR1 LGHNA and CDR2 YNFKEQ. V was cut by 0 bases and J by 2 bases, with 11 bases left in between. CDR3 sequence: CASSQDLQAPYEQYF. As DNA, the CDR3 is TGTGCCAGCAGCCAAGATCTACAGGCGCCCTACGAGCAGTACTTC.

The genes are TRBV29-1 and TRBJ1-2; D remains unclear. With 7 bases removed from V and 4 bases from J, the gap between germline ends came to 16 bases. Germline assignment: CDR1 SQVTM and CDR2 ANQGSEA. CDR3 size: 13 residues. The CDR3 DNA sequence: TGCAGCGCATACGAACAGCGACTCTATGGCTACACCTTC. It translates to CSAYEQRLYGYTF.

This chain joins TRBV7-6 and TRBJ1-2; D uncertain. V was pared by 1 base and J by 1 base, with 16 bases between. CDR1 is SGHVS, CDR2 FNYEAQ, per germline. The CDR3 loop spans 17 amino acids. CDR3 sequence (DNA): TGTGCCAGCAGCTTAGAACCCCATCCTCGCTATAACTATGGCTACACCTTC. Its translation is CASSLEPHPRYNYGYTF.

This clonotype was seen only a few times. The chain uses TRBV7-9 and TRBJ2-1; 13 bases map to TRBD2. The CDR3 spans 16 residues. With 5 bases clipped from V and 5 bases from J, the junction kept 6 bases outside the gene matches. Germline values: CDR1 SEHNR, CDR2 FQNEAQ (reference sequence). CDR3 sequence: CASSLGTSGENNEQFF. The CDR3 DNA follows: TGTGCCAGCAGCCTGGGGACTAGCGGGGAGAACAATGAGCAGTTCTTC.

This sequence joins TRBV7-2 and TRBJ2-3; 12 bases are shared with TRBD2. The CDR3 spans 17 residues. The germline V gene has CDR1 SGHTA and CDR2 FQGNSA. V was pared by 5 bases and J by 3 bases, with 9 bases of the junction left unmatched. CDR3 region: CASSGPLAGGATDTQYF. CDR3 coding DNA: TGTGCCAGCAGCGGACCACTAGCGGGAGGAGCGACAGATACGCAGTATTTT.

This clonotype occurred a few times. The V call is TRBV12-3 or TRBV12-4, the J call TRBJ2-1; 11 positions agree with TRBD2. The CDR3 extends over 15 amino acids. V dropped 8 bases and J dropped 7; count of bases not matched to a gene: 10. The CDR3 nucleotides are TGTGCCAGCGGTCGTAGCGGGGGGGCAACGAATGAGCAGTTCTTC. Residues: CASGRSGGATNEQFF.

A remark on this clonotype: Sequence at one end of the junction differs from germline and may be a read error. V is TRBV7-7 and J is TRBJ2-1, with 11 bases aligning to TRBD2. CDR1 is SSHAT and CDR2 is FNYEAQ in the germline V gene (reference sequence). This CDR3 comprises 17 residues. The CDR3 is CASSPLAGGPRGNEQFF. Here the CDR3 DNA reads TGTGCTAGCAGCCCTCTAGCGGGGGGCCCTAGAGGGAATGAGCAGTTCTTC.

CDR3 loop: CASSSLGDYYNEQFF. The CDR3 DNA reads as TGTGCCAGCAGCTCGTTGGGCGATTATTACAATGAGCAGTTCTTC. The V gene is TRBV5-5, the J gene TRBJ2-1; D not certain. V lost 3 bases, J lost 4 bases, and 14 bases lay in between. Looked up from germline, CDR1 is SGHKS and CDR2 is YYEKEE (reference sequence). The CDR3 contains 15 residues.

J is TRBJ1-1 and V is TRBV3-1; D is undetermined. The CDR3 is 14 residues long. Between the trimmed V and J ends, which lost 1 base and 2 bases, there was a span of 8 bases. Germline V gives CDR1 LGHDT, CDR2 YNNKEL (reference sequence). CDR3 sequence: CASSQAYSNTEAFF. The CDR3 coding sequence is TGTGCCAGCAGCCAAGCGTACAGTAACACTGAAGCTTTCTTT.

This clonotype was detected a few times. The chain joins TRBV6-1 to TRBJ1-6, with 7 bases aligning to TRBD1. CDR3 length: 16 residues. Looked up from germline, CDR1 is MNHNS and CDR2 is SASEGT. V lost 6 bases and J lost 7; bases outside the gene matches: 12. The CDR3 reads CASRGRSTGDNSPLHF. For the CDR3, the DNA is TGTGCCAGCAGGGGGAGATCAACAGGGGACAATTCACCCCTCCACTTT.

The CDR3 region has the DNA TGTGCTACCAGCGGACCTAATGAAAAACTGTTTTTT. This translates into CATSGPNEKLFF. The chain is built from TRBV6-5 and TRBJ1-4, with unresolved D. The germline gives CDR1 MNHEY, CDR2 SVGAGI. This CDR3 is 12 amino acids long.

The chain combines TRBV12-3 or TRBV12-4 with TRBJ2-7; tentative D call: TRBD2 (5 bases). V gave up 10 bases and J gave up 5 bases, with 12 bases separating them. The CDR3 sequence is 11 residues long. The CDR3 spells CATGNPHEQYF. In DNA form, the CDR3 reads TGTGCCACCGGGAATCCCCACGAGCAGTACTTC.

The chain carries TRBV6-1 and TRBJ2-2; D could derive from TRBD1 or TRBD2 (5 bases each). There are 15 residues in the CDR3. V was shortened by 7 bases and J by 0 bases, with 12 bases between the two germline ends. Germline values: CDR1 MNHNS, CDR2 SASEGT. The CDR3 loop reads CASNRDGANTGELFF. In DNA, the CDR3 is TGTGCCAGCAATCGGGACGGCGCGAACACCGGGGAGCTGTTTTTT.

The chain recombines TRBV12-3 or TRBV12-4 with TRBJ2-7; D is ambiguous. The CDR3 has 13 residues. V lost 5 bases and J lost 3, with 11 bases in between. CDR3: CASSSRSLYEQYF. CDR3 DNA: TGTGCCAGCAGTAGCAGGAGCCTCTACGAGCAGTACTTC.

The CDR3 region is CASSLARWGNLSNQPQHF. Written as DNA, the CDR3 is TGCGCCAGCAGCTTGGCCCGGTGGGGAAACTTGAGCAATCAGCCCCAGCATTTT. The chain uses TRBV5-1 and TRBJ1-5, with D unresolved. The CDR3 runs to 18 residues. V was trimmed by 0 bases and J by 1 base, leaving 17 bases between them. Germline CDR1 and CDR2: SGHRS and YFSETQ. Using reference TRBV5-1 and TRBJ1-5 for the parts outside the CDR3, the full variable domain is KAGVTQTPRYLIKTRGQQVTLSCSPISGHRSVSWYQQTPGQGLQFLFEYFSETQRNKGNFPGRFSGRQFSNSRSEMNVSTLELGDSALYLCASSLARWGNLSNQPQHFGDGTRLSIL.

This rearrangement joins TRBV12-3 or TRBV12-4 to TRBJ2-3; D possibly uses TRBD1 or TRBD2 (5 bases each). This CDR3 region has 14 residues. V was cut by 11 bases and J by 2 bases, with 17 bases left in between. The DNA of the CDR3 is TGTGCCTGTTCGGGACCCACGGACACAGATACGCAGTATTTT. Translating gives CACSGPTDTDTQYF.

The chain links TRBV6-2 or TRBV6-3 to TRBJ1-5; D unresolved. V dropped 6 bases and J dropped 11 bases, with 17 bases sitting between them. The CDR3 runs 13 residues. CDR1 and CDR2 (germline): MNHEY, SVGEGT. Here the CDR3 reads CASSLDGSGAQHF. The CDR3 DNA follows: TGTGCCAGCAGCCTGGACGGGAGCGGGGCCCAGCATTTT.

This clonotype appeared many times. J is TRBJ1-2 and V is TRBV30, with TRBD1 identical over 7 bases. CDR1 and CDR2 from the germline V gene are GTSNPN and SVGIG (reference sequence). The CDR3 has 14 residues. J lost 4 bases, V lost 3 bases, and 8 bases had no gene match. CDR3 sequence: CAWSQGEWFYGYTF. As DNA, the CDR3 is TGTGCCTGGAGCCAGGGGGAATGGTTCTATGGCTACACCTTC.

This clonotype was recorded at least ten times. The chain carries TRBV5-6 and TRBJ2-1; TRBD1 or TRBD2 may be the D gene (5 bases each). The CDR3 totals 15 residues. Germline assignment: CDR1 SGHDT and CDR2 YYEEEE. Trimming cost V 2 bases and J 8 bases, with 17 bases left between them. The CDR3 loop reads CASSFGWGPGHEQFF. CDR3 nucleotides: TGTGCCAGCAGCTTTGGGTGGGGACCAGGACATGAGCAGTTCTTC.

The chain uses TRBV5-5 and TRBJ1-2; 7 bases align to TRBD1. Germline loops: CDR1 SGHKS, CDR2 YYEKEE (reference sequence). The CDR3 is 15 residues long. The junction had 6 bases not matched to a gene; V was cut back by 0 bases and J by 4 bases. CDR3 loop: CASSLGDRAFYGYTF. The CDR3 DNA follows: TGTGCCAGCAGCTTGGGGGACAGAGCCTTCTATGGCTACACCTTC.

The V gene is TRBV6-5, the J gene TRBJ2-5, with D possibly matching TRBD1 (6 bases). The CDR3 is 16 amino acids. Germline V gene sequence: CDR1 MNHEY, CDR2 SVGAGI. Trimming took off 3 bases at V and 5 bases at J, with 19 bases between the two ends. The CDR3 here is CASSYYRQVYEETQYF. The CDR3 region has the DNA TGTGCCAGCAGTTATTACCGACAGGTTTACGAGGAGACCCAGTACTTC.